This TCR beta chain was documented in a study of response to subunit inactivated influenza vaccine. TCRdb reanalysed the RT-PCR reads using MiXCR and keeps one entry per CDR3 protein. The profile shows fewer than 650,000 distinct CDR3 sequences, 10% to 15% of them singletons. A word on this clonotype: A much bigger clone sits one base away, suggesting this may be a read error.

CDR3 length: 16 amino acids. Material: PBMCs from blood, obtained more than 35 days after vaccination. The V call is TRBV12-3 or TRBV12-4, the J call TRBJ2-1, with 8 positions matching TRBD2. This clonotype was obtained from a man aged 50-60 years who received an inactivated influenza vaccine. CDR3 residues: CANSLWREVHYNEQFF. In DNA, the CDR3 is TGTGCCAACAGTTTGTGGCGGGAGGTCCACTACAATGAGCAGTTCTTC.